This T cell receptor beta chain was observed in a study of cytotoxic CD8 clonotypes in ibrutinib-treated CLL. Trimming removed 0 bases from V and 9 bases from J, with 12 bases in between. CDR1 is MDHEN and CDR2 is SYDVKM in the germline V gene. The CDR3 is made up of 15 amino acids. The assay was immunoSEQ multiplex PCR, and TCRdb's table has in-frame clones only and misses some. The data hold about 74,000 clones, with 70% to 90% observed a single time. The receptor was isolated from a human donor with chronic lymphocytic leukemia. Sequenced here: PBMCs, sampled at disease progression, from a patient treated with ibrutinib. The J gene is TRBJ1-6, the V gene TRBV28; D is unresolved. This chain's CDR3 is CASSLWGSAGSPLHF. CDR3 DNA: TGTGCCAGCAGTTTATGGGGCTCAGCGGGTTCACCCCTCCACTTT.